The entry below gives a single TCR beta chain sequence along with its context. Its antigen is undetermined. Germline CDR1 and CDR2: KGHSH and LQKENI. This CDR3 has 15 residues. Production of TCR beta cDNA relied on 5'RACE template switching with UMIs. Following a re-call of the 5' RACE reads, TCRdb has one entry per CDR3 protein and lacks DNA. Its table lists about 460,000 distinct CDR3 sequences. This entry comes from a study of T cells expressing NK-cell markers. Study context: Sorted CD3+CD56-NKG2C+, CD3+CD56+NKG2C+ and CD3+CD56+NKG2C- T cells supplied the TCR beta repertoires.

Findings and limits, study-wide: Whether expanded NKG2C+ T cell clones were HCMV-specific remained unclear.

The chain couples TRBV18 to TRBJ2-3; TCRdb reports TRBD2, a call that lacks DNA to check it against. The clonotype originates from a woman in her forties or fifties in good health. The source material was blood T cells: a sorted CD56 or NKG2C T cell subset, CD4+ or CD8+ T cells, or bulk PBMC T cells (not recorded which). The CDR3 loop reads CASSPTSGFTDTQYF. The full variable domain, in which reference TRBV18 and TRBJ2-3 provide the parts outside the CDR3, is NAGVMQNPRHLVRRRGQEARLRCSPMKGHSHVYWYRQLPEEGLKFMVYLQKENIIDESGMPKERFSAEFPKEGPSILRIQQVVRGDSAAYFCASSPTSGFTDTQYFGPGTRLTVL.